The 21 T cell receptor beta chains given below trace back to one sample, sequenced in a study of T-cell reconstitution after alpha-beta-depleted transplantation in children (dated by TCRdb to 2016 to 2018). Libraries came from PCR. Sequencing was carried out with an Illumina HiSeq 2500. To normalize quantification of the TCRbeta repertoire, the TCR libraries were built with molecular barcoding that relied on unique molecular identifiers. In TCRdb, the public reads were trimmed at Q25 with fastp and aligned with MiXCR, with productive beta chains retained. Records with the same CDR3 protein are collapsed into one entry carrying the most frequent genes and DNA. This sample comprises hundreds of thousands of distinct CDR3 sequences, roughly 15% of them detected only once. Jointly, the top ten make up about 4.6% of the sample. Explained via the paper, the treatment or condition label denotes: allogeneic hematopoietic cell transplantation with graft depleted of TCRalphabeta T cells and CD19 B cells.

Source: PBMCs, mostly from graft donor cells, taken 360 days after TCRalphabeta/CD19-depleted stem cell transplant. These receptors came from a male patient younger than 18 who had a stem cell transplant for acute lymphoblastic leukemia, so the T cells may come from the graft donor.

This clonotype appeared a few times. The chain links TRBV4-2 to TRBJ2-1, with D hard to call. The V gene's germline CDR1 is LGHNA and CDR2 YNFKEQ. This CDR3 comprises 16 residues. Trimming took off 1 base at V and 0 bases at J, with 10 bases between the two ends. The CDR3 sequence: CASSQASAVSYNEQFF. The DNA of the CDR3 is TGTGCCAGCAGCCAAGCTTCGGCCGTCTCCTACAATGAGCAGTTCTTC.

V usage is TRBV7-8 and J usage is TRBJ1-2, with D hard to call. The V gene lost 3 bases and the J gene lost 4 bases, with 9 bases spanning the gap. The CDR3 length is 13 residues. Germline CDR1 reads SGHVS; CDR2 reads FQNEAQ. DNA for the CDR3: TGTGCCAGCAGCTTCCCAAATAGCTATGGCTACACCTTC. Translating it yields CASSFPNSYGYTF.

This clonotype was found many times. V usage is TRBV20-1 and J usage is TRBJ1-1; D remains ambiguous. Germline lookup yields CDR1 DFQATT and CDR2 SNEGSKA (reference sequence). This CDR3 has 12 amino acids. V dropped 1 base and J dropped 4 bases, with 7 bases sitting between them. The CDR3 DNA reads as TGCAGTGCTAGAGGTCTAGGCACTGAAGCTTTCTTT. As protein: CSARGLGTEAFF.

The gene calls are TRBV7-8 and TRBJ2-1; D call uncertain. CDR1 and CDR2 (germline): SGHVS, FQNEAQ. The CDR3 totals 13 residues. V was clipped by 5 bases and J by 5 bases, with 10 bases between them. The CDR3: CASSLFGDNEQFF. CDR3 sequence (DNA): TGTGCCAGCAGCCTCTTCGGTGACAATGAGCAGTTCTTC. The full variable domain, rest sourced from reference TRBV7-8 and TRBJ2-1, is GAGVSQSPRYKVAKRGQDVALRCDPISGHVSLFWYQQALGQGPEFLTYFQNEAQLDKSGLPSDRFFAERPEGSVSTLKIQRTQQEDSAVYLCASSLFGDNEQFFGPGTRLTVL.

This clonotype was counted between two and nine times. The genes are TRBV6-5 and TRBJ2-1; perhaps TRBD1 as D (6 bases). Germline loops: CDR1 MNHEY, CDR2 SVGAGI. Trimming stripped 2 bases from V and 3 bases from J, with 17 bases between. The CDR3 has 17 residues. CDR3 residues: CASSYEGGPVGYNEQFF. Here the CDR3 DNA reads TGTGCCAGCAGTTACGAAGGGGGACCGGTGGGCTACAATGAGCAGTTCTTC.

This clonotype occurred a few times. The chain combines TRBV28 with TRBJ2-1; 8 bases line up with TRBD2. Unmatched junction bases numbered 13, after V lost 3 bases and J lost 3 bases. Germline V gene lookup returns CDR1 MDHEN and CDR2 SYDVKM. The CDR3 is made up of 18 amino acids. The CDR3 DNA is TGTGCCAGCAGTTTGCCAGAAGTGGAGCGGGAGCGCTACAATGAGCAGTTCTTC. This translates into CASSLPEVERERYNEQFF. Complete variable domain (other parts from reference TRBV28 and TRBJ2-1): DVKVTQSSRYLVKRTGEKVFLECVQDMDHENMFWYRQDPGLGLRLIYFSYDVKMKEKGDIPEGYSVSREKKERFSLILESASTNQTSMYLCASSLPEVERERYNEQFFGPGTRLTVL.

V is TRBV7-6 and J is TRBJ1-5; D ambiguous. The germline gives CDR1 SGHVS, CDR2 FNYEAQ. The V end was cut by 4 bases, the J end by 11 bases, with 15 bases between. CDR3 length equals 13 residues. CDR3: CASSSDEALTQHF. The CDR3 region has the DNA TGTGCCAGCAGCTCGGACGAGGCGTTGACCCAGCATTTT.

The CDR3 loop reads CASRPGLAGNNEQFF. As DNA, the CDR3 is TGTGCCAGCAGGCCGGGACTAGCGGGTAACAATGAGCAGTTCTTC. The V gene is TRBV12-3 or TRBV12-4, the J gene TRBJ2-1; 12 nucleotides align to TRBD2. J was trimmed by 5 bases and V by 6 bases; bases with no gene match: 5. The CDR3 runs 15 residues.

The chain joins TRBV24-1 to TRBJ2-3, with TRBD1 matching over 12 bases. CDR1 and CDR2 from the germline V gene are KGHDR and SFDVKD. Trimming cost V 4 bases and J 3 bases; bases outside gene matches: 4. The CDR3 has 16 residues. The DNA for the CDR3 is TGTGCCACCAGTGACCCGGGACAGGGGGCAACAGATACGCAGTATTTT. Protein: CATSDPGQGATDTQYF.

The rearrangement joins TRBV6-6 to TRBJ2-7; 8 bases map to TRBD2. Germline values: CDR1 MNHNY, CDR2 SVGAGI (reference sequence). The CDR3 extends over 12 amino acids. V trimming: 10 bases; J trimming: 3 bases; junction bases outside the gene matches: 5. CDR3 bases: TGTGCCACCGGGGGGGGCGGCTACGAGCAGTACTTC. Amino acid sequence: CATGGGGYEQYF.

The chain joins TRBV7-6 to TRBJ2-2; 7 bases match TRBD2. The germline V gene has CDR1 SGHVS and CDR2 FNYEAQ. The CDR3 is 16 amino acids. The J segment lost 5 bases and the V segment lost 2 bases, leaving 8 bases of the junction unmatched. CDR3 loop: CASSLIATSRTGELFF. The CDR3 DNA follows: TGTGCCAGCAGCTTAATTGCGACTAGCCGAACCGGGGAGCTGTTTTTT. Full variable domain (remainder filled in from reference TRBV7-6 and TRBJ2-2): GAGVSQSPRYKVTKRGQDVALRCDPISGHVSLYWYRQALGQGPEFLTYFNYEAQQDKSGLPNDRFSAERPEGSISTLTIQRTEQRDSAMYRCASSLIATSRTGELFFGEGSRLTVL.

This sequence joins TRBV5-1 and TRBJ2-1; 9 bases agree with TRBD1. Germline CDR1 reads SGHRS; CDR2 reads YFSETQ. This CDR3 region has 16 residues. Trimming cost V 4 bases and J 7 bases; bases outside gene matches: 12. The CDR3 nucleotides read TGCGCCAGCAGCACTACCGGGACAGGGTGGGGTAATGAGCAGTTCTTC. The encoded protein is CASSTTGTGWGNEQFF.

This clonotype was recorded many times. The chain employs TRBV5-1 and TRBJ2-1; the match to TRBD1 covers 7 bases. The CDR3 has 14 residues. CDR1 and CDR2 (germline): SGHRS, YFSETQ. V trimming: 5 bases; J trimming: 8 bases; junction bases outside the gene matches: 10. CDR3 in DNA: TGCGCCAGCAGACCTGACAGGGCTCTAGATGAGCAGTTCTTC. Translating gives CASRPDRALDEQFF.

The chain couples TRBV7-9 to TRBJ2-1, with TRBD1 identical over 8 bases. The germline V gene has CDR1 SEHNR and CDR2 FQNEAQ (reference sequence). There are 15 residues in the CDR3. V gave up 7 bases and J gave up 3 bases; unmatched junction bases: 8. CDR3 in amino acids: CASTLDRGGYNEQFF. The CDR3 nucleotides are TGTGCCAGCACCCTAGACAGGGGAGGCTACAATGAGCAGTTCTTC.

The chain recombines TRBV5-1 with TRBJ2-7; TRBD1 aligns across 11 bases. J gave up 7 bases and V 3 bases, and 6 bases lay outside the gene matches. The CDR3 has 14 amino acids. CDR1 and CDR2 (germline): SGHRS, YFSETQ. The CDR3: CASSYGTGGEEQYF. The DNA of the CDR3 is TGCGCCAGCAGCTATGGGACAGGGGGGGAAGAGCAGTACTTC.

V gene TRBV6-5 combines with J gene TRBJ2-4; D not certain. The germline V gene encodes CDR1 MNHEY and CDR2 SVGAGI. V was trimmed by 2 bases and J by 6 bases, leaving 8 bases between them. This CDR3 comprises 13 residues. CDR3 nucleotides: TGTGCCAGCAGTTACGGGTTCGGAAACATTCAGTACTTC. This sequence encodes CASSYGFGNIQYF.

The table lists this clonotype with a few counts. The rearrangement joins TRBV11-2 to TRBJ1-6; D remains ambiguous. Trimming removed 3 bases at V and 7 bases at J, with 7 bases between. Germline V gene sequence: CDR1 SGHAT, CDR2 FQNNGV. The CDR3 length is 13 residues. Here the CDR3 reads CASSFRRNSPLHF. CDR3 nucleotide sequence: TGTGCCAGCAGCTTTCGAAGGAATTCACCCCTCCACTTT.

This clonotype appeared a few times. CDR3 DNA: TGTGCCAGCAGCGTAGCTCCGGACAGGGGGCTTTCCTACGAGCAGTACTTC. Translated, it gives CASSVAPDRGLSYEQYF. The genes are TRBV9 and TRBJ2-7, with 11 bases lining up with TRBD1. V lost 0 bases, J lost 1 base, and 6 bases stayed unmatched. CDR1 and CDR2 from the germline V gene are SGDLS and YYNGEE. The CDR3 consists of 17 residues.

This clonotype was seen only a few times. The V gene is TRBV20-1, the J gene TRBJ2-7; no clear D gene. V was shortened by 1 base and J by 0 bases, with 10 bases between the two germline ends. CDR1 and CDR2 from the germline V gene are DFQATT and SNEGSKA (reference sequence). The CDR3 spans 14 residues. CDR3 in amino acids: CSARVAWPSYEQYF. Written as DNA, the CDR3 is TGCAGTGCTAGAGTCGCCTGGCCCTCCTACGAGCAGTACTTC.

V gene TRBV29-1 combines with J gene TRBJ1-2; D is possibly TRBD1 (5 bases). CDR1 SQVTM and CDR2 ANQGSEA come from the germline V gene. The V end was cut by 1 base, the J end by 4 bases, with 22 bases between. This CDR3 comprises 17 residues. The CDR3 spells CSVEGGPSVSLFYGYTF. The CDR3 nucleotides are TGCAGCGTTGAAGGGGGACCCTCCGTGTCTCTATTCTATGGCTACACCTTC.

With regard to this clonotype: This may be a read error, as it is one base from a much larger clone. V is TRBV7-9 and J is TRBJ1-6, with D perhaps TRBD1 (5 bases). Deletions cut 2 bases from V and 6 bases from J, with 14 bases between. Germline-derived CDR1 and CDR2 are SEHNR and FQNEAQ (reference sequence). The CDR3 sequence is 16 residues long. The CDR3 reads CASSLTPAGLNSPLHF. The DNA for the CDR3 is TGTGCCAGCAGCTTAACACCTGCGGGACTTAATTCACCCCTCCACTTT. Using reference TRBV7-9 and TRBJ1-6 for the parts outside the CDR3, the full variable domain is DTGVSQNPRHKITKRGQNVTFRCDPISEHNRLYWYRQTLGQGPEFLTYFQNEAQLEKSRLLSDRFSAERPKGSFSTLEIQRTEQGDSAMYLCASSLTPAGLNSPLHFGNGTRLTVT.